Listed here are 25 T cell receptor beta chains from one sample, sequenced in a study of long-term antiretroviral therapy in people with HIV. They ran version v3.0 of the immunoSEQ assay at survey level. The repertoire was sequenced with immunoSEQ multiplex PCR; TCRdb's copy has only in-frame clones and lacks some. This sample has approximately 31,000 clones, with approximately 80% found just once. This specimen was unsorted PBMCs, taken 3.1 years after starting antiretroviral therapy. These TCRs come from a woman aged 45-65 years with HIV.

The gene calls are TRBV6-5 and TRBJ2-3; D is unclear. The CDR3 is 15 amino acids. Deletions cut 0 bases from V and 0 bases from J, with 7 bases between. CDR1 is MNHEY, CDR2 SVGAGI, per germline. As DNA, the CDR3 is TGTGCCAGCAGTTACTCGCGGCGGAGCACAGATACGCAGTATTTT. Amino acids: CASSYSRRSTDTQYF.

The chain links TRBV7-9 to TRBJ2-6; possible D gene TRBD1, 6 bases. From germline, CDR1 is SEHNR and CDR2 FQNEAQ (reference sequence). This CDR3 comprises 16 residues. V was shortened by 1 base and J by 0 bases, with 7 bases between the two germline ends. The CDR3 loop reads CASSLGTASGANVLTF. CDR3 sequence (DNA): TGTGCCAGCAGCTTAGGGACAGCCTCTGGGGCCAACGTCCTGACTTTC.

V gene TRBV19 combines with J gene TRBJ2-2; 9 nucleotides align to TRBD2. The CDR3 runs to 15 residues. Per the germline V gene, CDR1 is LNHDA and CDR2 is SQIVND (reference sequence). The J segment lost 5 bases and the V segment lost 6 bases, leaving 7 bases of the junction unmatched. Written as DNA, the CDR3 is TGTGCCAGTAGCTTAGCGGGGGCCGGAACCGGGGAGCTGTTTTTT. Its protein product is CASSLAGAGTGELFF.

The genes are TRBV11-2 and TRBJ2-5; D is perhaps TRBD1 or TRBD2 (6 bases each). V was pared by 4 bases and J by 1 base, with 10 bases between. The CDR3 totals 14 residues. The germline CDR1 and CDR2 sequences are SGHAT and FQNNGV. The DNA of the CDR3 is TGTGCCAGCAGCTCGGGGGCGTTCCAAGAGACCCAGTACTTC. This translates into CASSSGAFQETQYF.

The chain couples TRBV7-9 to TRBJ2-3, with 8 bases lining up with TRBD1. Germline-derived CDR1 and CDR2 are SEHNR and FQNEAQ (reference sequence). There are 17 residues in the CDR3. V trimming: 2 bases; J trimming: 0 bases; junction bases outside the gene matches: 7. The chain's CDR3 is CASSLPRQGTSTDTQYF. The CDR3 DNA follows: TGTGCCAGCAGCTTACCACGACAGGGGACTAGCACAGATACGCAGTATTTT.

The genes are TRBV11-3 and TRBJ1-6; TRBD1 might be the D (5 bases). Germline lookup yields CDR1 SGHNT and CDR2 YENEEA. Trimming left V 5 bases short and J 8 bases short, with 13 bases between. CDR3 length: 14 amino acids. CDR3 sequence reads: CASSRGRGDSPLHF. CDR3 DNA: TGTGCCAGCAGCCGAGGGAGGGGAGATTCACCCCTCCACTTT.

This clone was observed once. The gene calls are TRBV10-1 and TRBJ1-5; 8 bases agree with TRBD1. CDR1 is WNHNN, CDR2 SYGVQD, per germline (reference sequence). Losses at the gene ends were 7 bases for V and 2 bases for J; bases not matched to a gene: 7. There are 15 residues in the CDR3. CDR3 residues: CASTQDRARNQPQHF. CDR3 sequence (DNA): TGCGCCAGCACTCAGGACAGGGCCCGCAATCAGCCCCAGCATTTT.

CDR3 sequence: CASSPRDTPYGYTF. CDR3 bases: TGCGCCAGCAGCCCCCGGGACACCCCCTATGGCTACACCTTC. The V and J genes are TRBV5-1 and TRBJ1-2, with D perhaps TRBD1 (6 bases). The CDR3 extends over 14 amino acids. The V end was cut by 4 bases, the J end by 4 bases, with 14 bases between. The germline gives CDR1 SGHRS, CDR2 YFSETQ.

The chain is built from TRBV11-2 and TRBJ1-1; D is possibly TRBD1 (6 bases). The CDR3 is 16 amino acids. V was cut by 4 bases and J by 0 bases, with 15 bases left in between. From germline, CDR1 is SGHAT and CDR2 FQNNGV. CDR3 sequence (DNA): TGTGCCAGCAGCTACGGGGGCCTTGGGATGAACACTGAAGCTTTCTTT. Encoded protein: CASSYGGLGMNTEAFF.

The DNA for the CDR3 is TGTGCCAGCAGCCAAGCCAGCGGGGGGGCCGGGAATGAGCAGTTCTTC. Protein product: CASSQASGGAGNEQFF. The chain recombines TRBV4-2 with TRBJ2-1, with 10 bases aligning to TRBD2. Germline-derived CDR1 and CDR2 are LGHNA and YNFKEQ. V lost 1 base and J lost 7; bases outside the gene matches: 7. The CDR3 covers 16 residues.

The V call is TRBV25-1, the J call TRBJ1-3; D is unresolved. Trimming removed 6 bases at V and 3 bases at J, with 9 bases between. The CDR3 is 13 amino acids. The V gene's germline CDR1 is MGHDK and CDR2 SYGVNS. The DNA for the CDR3 is TGTGCCAGCAGGTCCCCAGTTGGAAACACCATATATTTT. It codes for CASRSPVGNTIYF.

The rearrangement joins TRBV6-1 to TRBJ1-1; D perhaps matches TRBD1 (6 bases). The CDR3 has 13 amino acids. Germline V gene sequence: CDR1 MNHNS, CDR2 SASEGT. V dropped 6 bases and J dropped 4 bases, with 12 bases sitting between them. CDR3 nucleotide sequence: TGTGCCAGCAGAGACAGGAGTCCCACTGAAGCTTTCTTT. Protein product: CASRDRSPTEAFF.

CDR3 loop: CASRALVGGQGKETQYF. In nucleotides, the CDR3 is TGTGCCAGCCGCGCCCTCGTGGGGGGACAGGGGAAAGAGACCCAGTACTTC. The chain carries TRBV27 and TRBJ2-5; 10 bases line up with TRBD1. With 8 bases clipped from V and 3 bases from J, the junction kept 15 bases outside the gene matches. Per germline, CDR1 MNHEY and CDR2 SMNVEV (reference sequence). The CDR3 totals 17 residues.

The V and J genes are TRBV5-5 and TRBJ1-1; D ambiguous. V gave up 5 bases and J gave up 2 bases, with 10 bases separating them. The CDR3 spans 13 residues. CDR1 is SGHKS, CDR2 YYEKEE, per germline (reference sequence). The CDR3 coding sequence is TGTGCCAGCAGGGATCTAATCAACACTGAAGCTTTCTTT. This codes for CASRDLINTEAFF.

A few counts support this clone. V is TRBV30 and J is TRBJ1-2, with 7 bases aligning to TRBD1. There are 13 residues in the CDR3. Germline CDR1 GTSNPN, CDR2 SVGIG (reference sequence). The V gene end was trimmed by 2 bases and the J gene end by 6 bases; junction bases not matched to a gene: 6. CDR3: CAWSIGQGDGYTF. The CDR3 DNA reads as TGTGCCTGGAGTATAGGCCAGGGGGATGGCTACACCTTC.

J is TRBJ1-6 and V is TRBV5-4, with 7 bases that match TRBD1. Germline V gives CDR1 SGHNT, CDR2 YYREEE (reference sequence). The CDR3 has 17 amino acids. J lost 5 bases, V lost 4 bases, and 12 bases had no gene match. CDR3 amino acids: CASSRVPGTDHNSPLHF. For the CDR3, the DNA is TGTGCCAGCAGCAGGGTCCCCGGGACAGACCATAATTCACCCCTCCACTTT.

The table lists this clone with a few counts. This chain uses TRBV9 with TRBJ1-4; 9 bases fit TRBD1. The germline CDR1 and CDR2 sequences are SGDLS and YYNGEE. The trim removed 4 bases at V and 7 bases at J, leaving 5 bases unmatched. This CDR3 spans 14 amino acids. DNA of the CDR3: TGTGCCAGCAGCCCAGGGACAGGGAGTGAAAAACTGTTTTTT. Protein product: CASSPGTGSEKLFF.

V usage is TRBV6-6 and J usage is TRBJ2-7; 10 bases match TRBD2. In germline, CDR1 is MNHNY, CDR2 SVGAGI (reference sequence). V gave up 6 bases and J gave up 3 bases; unmatched junction bases: 11. The CDR3 spans 16 residues. The CDR3 nucleotides read TGTGCCAGCAGCCTCTCGAGCGGGGGGGCCCTCTACGAGCAGTACGTC. It is translated as CASSLSSGGALYEQYV.

The CDR3 bases are TGTGCCAGCAGCGAGCTTTTCAAGGTCGGGAGGCCCCAGCATTTT. Its protein is CASSELFKVGRPQHF. The chain uses TRBV7-8 and TRBJ1-5; D is unclear. The CDR3 has 15 residues. Germline V lookup: CDR1 SGHVS, CDR2 FQNEAQ. Trimming took 5 bases from V and 9 from J, leaving 20 bases between them. Drawing the rest from reference TRBV7-8 and TRBJ1-5, the complete variable domain is GAGVSQSPRYKVAKRGQDVALRCDPISGHVSLFWYQQALGQGPEFLTYFQNEAQLDKSGLPSDRFFAERPEGSVSTLKIQRTQQEDSAVYLCASSELFKVGRPQHFGDGTRLSIL.

The rearrangement links TRBV19 to TRBJ1-1; 8 nucleotides agree with TRBD1. The CDR3 loop spans 14 amino acids. V shed 4 bases, J shed 5 bases, and the junction held 6 bases outside the gene matches. Germline loops: CDR1 LNHDA, CDR2 SQIVND (reference sequence). Written as DNA, the CDR3 is TGTGCCAGTAGTAGGGGGGACAGGAGAACTGAAGCTTTCTTT. This codes for CASSRGDRRTEAFF.

This chain uses TRBV7-2 with TRBJ2-3, with no clear D. With 2 bases removed from V and 1 base from J, the gap between germline ends came to 7 bases. Germline lookup yields CDR1 SGHTA and CDR2 FQGNSA. The CDR3 length is 14 residues. This chain's CDR3 is CASSLMTGTDTQYF. The CDR3 nucleotides read TGTGCCAGCAGCTTAATGACCGGCACAGATACGCAGTATTTT.

The V and J genes are TRBV4-2 and TRBJ1-1, with 7 bases matching TRBD1. Trimming cost V 0 bases and J 5 bases; bases outside gene matches: 9. The CDR3 is 16 amino acids. Per the germline V gene, CDR1 is LGHNA and CDR2 is YNFKEQ. The CDR3 is CASSQDPYRGGTEAFF. CDR3 nucleotides: TGTGCCAGCAGCCAAGATCCCTACAGGGGCGGGACTGAAGCTTTCTTT.

This chain links TRBV7-6 with TRBJ2-5; D not certain. Deletions cut 1 base from V and 5 bases from J, with 11 bases between. The germline gives CDR1 SGHVS, CDR2 FNYEAQ. The CDR3 totals 14 residues. CDR3 in DNA: TGTGCCAGCAGCTTAGGTCCTAGTCGCGAGACCCAGTACTTC. Translation gives CASSLGPSRETQYF.

The J gene is TRBJ2-5, the V gene TRBV4-1; 7 nucleotides agree with TRBD2. The CDR3 is 14 residues long. Germline-derived CDR1 and CDR2 are MGHRA and YSYEKL. The V gene end was trimmed by 6 bases and the J gene end by 4 bases; junction bases not matched to a gene: 8. The CDR3 bases are TGCGCCAGCAGGTCACAGCGGGGATCAGAGACCCAGTACTTC. Translated, it gives CASRSQRGSETQYF.

The chain recombines TRBV5-5 with TRBJ2-5; 11 bases fit TRBD2. CDR3 length: 15 residues. The germline V gene has CDR1 SGHKS and CDR2 YYEKEE (reference sequence). Trimming cost V 3 bases and J 0 bases; bases outside gene matches: 1. The chain's CDR3 is CASSWGLADQETQYF. CDR3 sequence (DNA): TGTGCCAGCAGCTGGGGACTAGCGGACCAAGAGACCCAGTACTTC.